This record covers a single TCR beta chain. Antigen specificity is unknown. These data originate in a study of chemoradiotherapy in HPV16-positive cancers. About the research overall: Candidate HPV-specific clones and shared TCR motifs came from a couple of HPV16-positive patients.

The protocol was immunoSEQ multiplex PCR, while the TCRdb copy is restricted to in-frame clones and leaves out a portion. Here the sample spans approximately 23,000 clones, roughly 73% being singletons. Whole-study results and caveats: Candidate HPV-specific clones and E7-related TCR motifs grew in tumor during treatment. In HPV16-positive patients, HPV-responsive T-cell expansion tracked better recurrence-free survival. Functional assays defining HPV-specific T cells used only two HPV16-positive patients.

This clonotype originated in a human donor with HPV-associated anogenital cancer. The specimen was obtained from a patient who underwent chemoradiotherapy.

CDR3 region: CASSVSGSRGIDEQYF. The CDR3 bases are TGTGCCAGCAGCGTCTCGGGGAGCAGGGGCATCGACGAGCAGTACTTC. The chain combines TRBV9 with TRBJ2-5; D is perhaps TRBD1 (6 bases). The J call may be in error: the DNA end matches TRBJ2-7 better. Germline V lookup: CDR1 SGDLS, CDR2 YYNGEE. This CDR3 spans 16 amino acids.